The following is a TCR beta chain sequence with its context. This sample stems from a study of T cell changes during pregnancy in multiple sclerosis. The assay was immunoSEQ multiplex PCR, and TCRdb's table has in-frame clones only and misses some. The table lists approximately 32,000 clones, 89% of them singletons. Trimming took off 3 bases at V and 3 bases at J, with 17 bases between the two ends. CDR1 and CDR2 (germline): SEHNR, FQNEAQ (reference sequence). The CDR3 has 16 residues. This clonotype was sampled from a female donor with multiple sclerosis, enrolled in a pregnancy study. Sequencing used CD8+ T cells from peripheral blood mononuclear cells, obtained in the second trimester of pregnancy. The gene calls are TRBV7-9 and TRBJ2-5; D perhaps matches TRBD1 (5 bases). The CDR3 region has the DNA TGTGCCAGCAGCTTCCCGCCCTCGACAGTAAAAGAGACCCAGTACTTC. It is translated as CASSFPPSTVKETQYF.